Listed below are T cell receptor beta chains from one sample, sequenced in a study of blood T cell repertoires in COVID-19. The assay was immunoSEQ multiplex PCR, and TCRdb's table has in-frame clones only and misses some. The sample records about 240,000 clones, over 80% being singletons. The sample was peripheral blood. The source of these receptors is a man aged 25 to 45 who had recovered from COVID-19. Each CDR3 is given with its conserved first and last residue. Each record gives: clone size, D gene, V gene, J gene, CDR3 protein, CDR3 DNA. The D gene is left open where the match is weak. Size tells how often a clone was seen (once, few, many) or the class of an expanded clone, and some rows leave it out.

few,-,TRBV10-1,TRBJ2-2,CASSPVAVTGELFF,TGCGCCAGCAGCCCGGTTGCGGTCACCGGGGAGCTGTTTTTT
-,TRBD2,TRBV5-8,TRBJ2-1,CASSSGLVYGNEQFF,TGTGCCAGCAGCTCCGGACTAGTTTATGGCAATGAGCAGTTCTTC
-,-,TRBV18,TRBJ1-5,CASSHGQLSNQPQHF,TGTGCCAGCTCACATGGACAGCTTTCCAATCAGCCCCAGCATTTT
-,TRBD2,TRBV11-2,TRBJ2-1,CASSSLRGGSYNEQFF,TGTGCCAGCAGCTCCCTGCGGGGGGGCTCCTACAATGAGCAGTTCTTC
-,TRBD1,TRBV19,TRBJ1-6,CASISTPGQGLPLHF,TGTGCCAGTATCTCCACCCCGGGACAGGGTTTACCCCTCCACTTT
-,TRBD2,TRBV25-1,TRBJ2-3,CASSEGLGWQYF,TGTGCCAGCAGTGAAGGACTAGGCTGGCAGTATTTT
-,TRBD1,TRBV12-5,TRBJ1-5,CASGTGGDPSNQPQHF,TGTGCTAGTGGGACAGGGGGCGACCCCTCCAATCAGCCCCAGCATTTT
-,-,TRBV27,TRBJ1-4,CASSATGRGNEKLFF,TGTGCCAGCAGTGCTACAGGGAGGGGAAATGAAAAACTGTTTTTT
few,TRBD1,TRBV3-1/TRBV3-2,TRBJ2-7,CASSQHSTGGYEQYF,TGTGCCAGCAGCCAACATTCCACAGGGGGCTACGAGCAGTACTTC
-,-,TRBV2,TRBJ1-1,CASSGAGRDTEAFF,TGTGCCAGCAGTGGGGCAGGGAGGGACACTGAAGCTTTCTTT
-,TRBD1,TRBV5-1,TRBJ2-2,CASSPTGEGTGELFF,TGCGCCAGCAGCCCTACAGGGGAAGGCACCGGGGAGCTGTTTTTT
once,-,TRBV19,TRBJ2-1,CASSMVGASPNEQFF,TGTGCCAGTAGTATGGTGGGGGCCAGCCCCAATGAGCAGTTCTTC